This TCR beta chain was documented in a study of blood T cell repertoires in COVID-19. For the study at large: Specimens from acute and convalescent COVID-19 originated in the United States, Italy and Spain. T cells, B-cell-depleted T cells, or PBMCs supplied cDNA or gDNA.

Germline values: CDR1 SGDLS, CDR2 YYNGEE. There are 15 residues in the CDR3. After removal of 1 base from V and 5 bases from J, the junction contained 7 bases not matched to a gene. Source study methods: How many nucleated cells were present was estimated from reference gene primer amplification. The repertoire was sequenced with immunoSEQ multiplex PCR; TCRdb's copy has only in-frame clones and lacks some. From that table come the V and J calls and clone size; the DNA was used to work out D and trimming. The sample lists tens of thousands of clones, around 90% occurring once. This sequence joins TRBV9 and TRBJ1-1, with 8 bases matching TRBD1. The sequence came from a human donor in a cohort sampled during active COVID-19. Sample: peripheral blood. The CDR3 sequence is CASSVLRDRSTEAFF. DNA for the CDR3: TGTGCCAGCAGCGTACTCCGGGACAGGAGTACTGAAGCTTTCTTT.